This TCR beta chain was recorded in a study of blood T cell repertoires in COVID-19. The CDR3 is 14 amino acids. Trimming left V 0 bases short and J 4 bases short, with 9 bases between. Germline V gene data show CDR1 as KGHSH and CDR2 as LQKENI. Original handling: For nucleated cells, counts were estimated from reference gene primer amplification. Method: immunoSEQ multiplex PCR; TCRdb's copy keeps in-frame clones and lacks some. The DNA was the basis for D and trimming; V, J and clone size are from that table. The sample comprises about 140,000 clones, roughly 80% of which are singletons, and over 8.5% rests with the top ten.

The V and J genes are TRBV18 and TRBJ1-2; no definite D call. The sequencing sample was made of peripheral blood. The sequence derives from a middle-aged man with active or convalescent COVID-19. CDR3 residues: CASSPPSGSYGYTF. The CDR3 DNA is TGTGCCAGCTCACCACCATCGGGGTCCTATGGCTACACCTTC.